This TCR beta chain was observed in a study of cytomegalovirus exposure and HLA in healthy donors. Study observations and caveats: Cytomegalovirus association was listed for 170 or so TCR beta chains. In presence/absence analyses, roughly uniform sequencing depth across donors was assumed. HLA alleles were associated with 15,000 to 20,000 TCR beta sequences in a later analysis at 0.05 false discovery rate.

The PCR was carried out with 60 Vbeta primers and 13 Jbeta primers. Some clones are missing from TCRdb's copy, which holds only in-frame ones; the method was immunoSEQ multiplex PCR. The data hold under 200,000 clones, with roughly 84% observed a single time. Germline values: CDR1 SGHTS, CDR2 YDEGEE. V was pared by 0 bases and J by 9 bases, with 3 bases of the junction left unmatched. CDR3 length: 14 amino acids. About this clone: Its specificity is not known.

The sequencing input was PBMCs. This sequence joins TRBV5-8 and TRBJ2-2, with TRBD1 matching 9 bases. The TCR comes from a male donor in good health and CMV-seronegative. This CDR3 is CASSLGQGVRELFF. The CDR3 DNA follows: TGTGCCAGCAGCTTGGGACAGGGGGTCCGGGAGCTGTTTTTT.